The 18 T cell receptor beta chains below all came from one sample that was sequenced in a study of T cell responses to AZD1222 COVID-19 vaccine. The protocol was immunoSEQ multiplex PCR, while the TCRdb copy is restricted to in-frame clones and leaves out a portion. The sample includes 75,000 to 85,000 clones, roughly nine tenths of them seen just once. The specimen was peripheral blood, collected on day 0 of AZD1222 vaccination. These receptors all come from an adult in good health.

The CDR3 spells CASSFLGKGSYTF. CDR3 coding DNA: TGTGCCAGCAGTTTTTTAGGGAAGGGATCCTACACCTTC. J is TRBJ1-2 and V is TRBV27; D remains ambiguous. Trimming removed 3 bases from V and 10 bases from J, with 15 bases in between. Per the germline V gene, CDR1 is MNHEY and CDR2 is SMNVEV (reference sequence). This CDR3 is 13 amino acids long.

The chain uses TRBV7-9 and TRBJ1-2; 8 bases match TRBD1. The V segment lost 3 bases and the J segment 14 bases; nucleotides outside the gene matches: 5. The CDR3 runs 11 residues. Germline-derived CDR1 and CDR2 are SEHNR and FQNEAQ (reference sequence). The CDR3, as DNA: TGTGCCAGCAGCTTGCGACAGGGGATAACCTTC. Its translation is CASSLRQGITF.

This chain links TRBV4-2 with TRBJ2-6; D gene ambiguous. Germline CDR1 reads LGHNA; CDR2 reads YNFKEQ. V dropped 1 base and J dropped 1 base, with 14 bases sitting between them. The CDR3 is 18 amino acids. CDR3 sequence reads: CASSQGSISASGANVLTF. The CDR3 DNA reads as TGTGCCAGCAGCCAAGGCTCCATTTCGGCGTCTGGGGCCAACGTCCTGACTTTC.

This clone was observed a single time. V is TRBV11-3 and J is TRBJ1-1, with TRBD1 as a possible D gene (5 bases). CDR1 and CDR2 (germline): SGHNT, YENEEA. Trimming took 0 bases from V and 0 from J, leaving 8 bases between them. This CDR3 is built from 15 residues. The CDR3 DNA is TGTGCCAGCAGCTTAGAGTTGGGGGTGAACACTGAAGCTTTCTTT. Translating gives CASSLELGVNTEAFF.

The chain employs TRBV5-4 and TRBJ1-2; D unresolved. CDR3 length: 13 amino acids. Germline V CDR1 and CDR2: SGHNT, YYREEE (reference sequence). Trimming took 4 bases from V and 7 from J, leaving 14 bases between them. The CDR3 DNA sequence: TGTGCCAGCAGCCACACAAGTACGCCTGGCTACACCTTC. Its translation is CASSHTSTPGYTF.

The rearrangement links TRBV27 to TRBJ1-1, with D hard to call. Germline values: CDR1 MNHEY, CDR2 SMNVEV (reference sequence). V was trimmed by 3 bases and J by 4 bases, leaving 9 bases between them. The CDR3 loop spans 13 amino acids. CDR3 in DNA: TGTGCCAGCAGTTTCCACTACACCACTGAAGCTTTCTTT. Amino acid sequence: CASSFHYTTEAFF.

V usage is TRBV7-3 and J usage is TRBJ2-3; D perhaps matches TRBD1 (6 bases). CDR3 size: 13 residues. In germline, CDR1 is SGHTA, CDR2 FQGTGA. V was pared by 4 bases and J by 8 bases, with 13 bases between. CDR3 loop: CASSSGHQSTQYF. The CDR3 DNA is TGTGCCAGCAGCTCGGGACACCAGAGTACGCAGTATTTT.

This rearrangement joins TRBV24-1 to TRBJ2-3, with D unclear. V dropped 4 bases and J dropped 2 bases, with 9 bases sitting between them. Germline V gene sequence: CDR1 KGHDR, CDR2 SFDVKD. The CDR3 runs to 14 residues. As DNA, the CDR3 is TGTGCCACCAGTGAAGGCGGCTCCACAGATACGCAGTATTTT. Translation gives CATSEGGSTDTQYF.

The chain joins TRBV5-1 to TRBJ1-5; TRBD1 is a possible D gene (5 bases). The germline V and J ends were trimmed by 3 bases and 3 bases, with 10 bases remaining between them. The CDR3 length is 14 residues. Germline V gives CDR1 SGHRS, CDR2 YFSETQ. CDR3 amino acids: CASSSGTPNQPQHF. In nucleotides, the CDR3 is TGCGCCAGCAGCTCCGGGACGCCCAATCAGCCCCAGCATTTT.

The chain is built from TRBV3-1 (or the pseudogene TRBV3-2) and TRBJ2-7; D possibly corresponds to TRBD2 (6 bases). V shed 2 bases and J shed 7 bases, with 18 bases lying between them. The CDR3 runs 15 residues. Germline-derived CDR1 and CDR2 are LGHDT and YNNKEL (reference sequence). The CDR3 DNA sequence: TGTGCCAGCAGCCAAAACGAGGCAGGAGGGAGTGAGCAGTACTTC. Translated, it gives CASSQNEAGGSEQYF.

The chain recombines TRBV27 with TRBJ1-1; D remains ambiguous. Trimming cost V 0 bases and J 0 bases, with 8 bases left between them. CDR1 and CDR2 from the germline V gene are MNHEY and SMNVEV (reference sequence). The CDR3 has 15 residues. CDR3 in amino acids: CASSLSRVVNTEAFF. CDR3 nucleotides: TGTGCCAGCAGTTTATCTCGTGTCGTGAACACTGAAGCTTTCTTT.

The chain carries TRBV7-2 and TRBJ2-1, with D maybe TRBD2 (6 bases). This CDR3 contains 14 residues. Germline CDR1 is SGHTA and CDR2 is FQGNSA. Trimming left V 1 base short and J 9 bases short, with 13 bases between. CDR3 nucleotide sequence: TGTGCCAGCAGCTTAGGCGGAGGGGAGGTTGAGCAGTTCTTC. Its translation is CASSLGGGEVEQFF.

The CDR3 bases are TGTGCCAGCAGCCCCCGGGAGAGTTATGGCTACACCTTC. This translates into CASSPRESYGYTF. This chain connects TRBV11-3 to TRBJ1-2; D gene uncertain. The germline CDR1 and CDR2 sequences are SGHNT and YENEEA. CDR3 size: 13 residues. Deletions cut 5 bases from V and 5 bases from J, with 12 bases between.

The chain links TRBV11-3 to TRBJ2-7; 7 bases fit TRBD2. Germline CDR1 SGHNT, CDR2 YENEEA. The CDR3 loop spans 16 amino acids. The V segment lost 4 bases and the J segment 5 bases; nucleotides outside the gene matches: 14. CDR3 sequence reads: CASSSSKLAASDEQYF. CDR3 sequence (DNA): TGTGCCAGCAGCTCGAGTAAGCTAGCGGCCAGCGACGAGCAGTACTTC.

The gene calls are TRBV30 and TRBJ1-2, with D possibly TRBD1 on 5 matching bases. Trimming removed 2 bases at V and 8 bases at J, with 12 bases between. This CDR3 region has 12 residues. Germline CDR1 and CDR2: GTSNPN and SVGIG (reference sequence). The CDR3 sequence: CAWSLRGYGYTF. The DNA of the CDR3 is TGTGCCTGGAGTTTACGGGGCTACGGCTACACCTTC.

The chain couples TRBV9 to TRBJ1-6; the D gene is possibly TRBD1 (5 bases). The V gene's germline CDR1 is SGDLS and CDR2 YYNGEE. The CDR3 sequence is 16 residues long. Trimming left V 0 bases short and J 2 bases short, with 9 bases between. CDR3 loop: CASSVDEGPYNSPLHF. In DNA form, the CDR3 reads TGTGCCAGCAGCGTAGACGAGGGGCCCTATAATTCACCCCTCCACTTT.

This chain connects TRBV4-1 to TRBJ2-1, with TRBD2 identical over 7 bases. This CDR3 contains 16 residues. The germline V gene has CDR1 MGHRA and CDR2 YSYEKL. V lost 4 bases to trimming and J lost 0 bases; unmatched junction nucleotides: 6. CDR3 bases: TGCGCCAGCAGCCCCAGCCCGGGGGGCTCCTACAATGAGCAGTTCTTC. Encoded protein: CASSPSPGGSYNEQFF.

The DNA for the CDR3 is TGTGCCAGCTCACCGGGACTAGGATCAAATGAGCAGTTCTTC. Translating gives CASSPGLGSNEQFF. The chain is built from TRBV18 and TRBJ2-1; 8 nucleotides agree with TRBD2. With 3 bases clipped from V and 7 bases from J, the junction kept 5 bases outside the gene matches. CDR1 is KGHSH, CDR2 LQKENI, per germline. The CDR3 runs to 14 residues.